Shown below are 20 T cell receptor beta chains from a single sample sequenced in a study of CD4 T cells in relation to SARS-CoV-2 and coronaviruses. Their antigen targets remain unknown. The data were produced by immunoSEQ multiplex PCR, yet TCRdb's version contains in-frame clones alone and is incomplete. The top ten clones hold 1% to 1.5% of a sample with 40,000 to 50,000 clones, about 80% of them seen once. Sequences were obtained from naive CD4+ T cells from PBMCs, cultured in vitro. Documented subset: naive CD4+ T cells isolated by negative enrichment. The receptor set was obtained from an adult with COVID-19.

This clone has only one observation. The chain combines TRBV6-5 with TRBJ2-5; 7 bases fit TRBD2. This CDR3 is 13 amino acids long. Germline CDR1 reads MNHEY; CDR2 reads SVGAGI. V trimming: 7 bases; J trimming: 3 bases; junction bases outside the gene matches: 5. This CDR3 is CASIGAGEETQYF. In nucleotides, the CDR3 is TGTGCCAGCATTGGGGCGGGAGAAGAGACCCAGTACTTC.

This clone showed up just a few times. This rearrangement joins TRBV9 to TRBJ2-1; D unresolved. The CDR3 has 16 amino acids. CDR1 and CDR2 (germline): SGDLS, YYNGEE. The germline V and J ends were trimmed by 3 bases and 0 bases, with 13 bases remaining between them. In DNA form, the CDR3 reads TGTGCCAGCAGCGATTTCGGCCTCAGCTCCTACAATGAGCAGTTCTTC. It is translated as CASSDFGLSSYNEQFF.

The chain has TRBV28 and TRBJ1-2; perhaps TRBD1 as D (6 bases). V was pared by 5 bases and J by 2 bases, with 15 bases between. The CDR3 totals 15 residues. In germline, CDR1 is MDHEN, CDR2 SYDVKM. The CDR3 loop is CASSEGGPQNYGYTF. CDR3 bases: TGTGCCAGCAGTGAAGGGGGTCCCCAGAACTATGGCTACACCTTC.

The chain links TRBV28 to TRBJ1-3; D is unresolved. The germline V gene has CDR1 MDHEN and CDR2 SYDVKM. The CDR3 has 16 residues. The V end was cut by 9 bases, the J end by 0 bases, with 18 bases between. CDR3 sequence (DNA): TGTGCCAGTGGATCTCTGGGTTCCTTCTCTGGAAACACCATATATTTT. Its translation: CASGSLGSFSGNTIYF.

This sequence joins TRBV6-2 or TRBV6-3 and TRBJ2-1, with D possibly being TRBD2 (6 bases). V was clipped by 7 bases and J by 4 bases, with 17 bases between them. The CDR3 length is 15 residues. Germline V gives CDR1 MNHEY, CDR2 SVGEGT. In DNA, the CDR3 is TGTGCCAGCACCCCAGATCGCCTAGCGTACAATGAGCAGTTCTTC. It yields the protein CASTPDRLAYNEQFF.

The CDR3 reads CATSRDTVPAGNTIYF. CDR3 nucleotides: TGTGCCACCAGCAGAGATACGGTGCCGGCTGGAAACACCATATATTTT. The chain recombines TRBV15 with TRBJ1-3; no clear D. Trimming left V 0 bases short and J 2 bases short, with 11 bases between. The CDR3 totals 16 residues. Germline CDR1 LNHNV, CDR2 YYDKDF (reference sequence). Drawing the rest from reference TRBV15 and TRBJ1-3, the complete variable domain is DAMVIQNPRYQVTQFGKPVTLSCSQTLNHNVMYWYQQKSSQAPKLLFHYYDKDFNNEADTPDNFQSRRPNTSFCFLDIRSPGLGDTAMYLCATSRDTVPAGNTIYFGEGSWLTVV.

The chain uses TRBV5-8 and TRBJ2-5, with D perhaps matching TRBD2 (6 bases). This CDR3 has 15 residues. Trimming left V 3 bases short and J 4 bases short, with 16 bases between. Germline values: CDR1 SGHTS, CDR2 YDEGEE. The CDR3 nucleotides are TGTGCCAGCAGCTCGGGGAGGCAGGCCAGAGAGACCCAGTACTTC. Its translation: CASSSGRQARETQYF.

The chain recombines TRBV5-1 with TRBJ2-5; D unresolved. Germline V CDR1 and CDR2: SGHRS, YFSETQ. This CDR3 region has 15 residues. Trimming stripped 4 bases from V and 2 bases from J, with 15 bases between. The CDR3 loop reads CASSPRLASQETQYF. CDR3 nucleotides: TGCGCCAGCAGCCCCCGGCTTGCTTCTCAAGAGACCCAGTACTTC.

The chain has TRBV2 and TRBJ2-5; maybe TRBD2 (5 bases). The V end lost 2 bases, the J end lost 5 bases, and 12 bases lay between the germline ends. This CDR3 comprises 14 residues. Germline V gene data show CDR1 as SNHLY and CDR2 as FYNNEI. CDR3 protein: CASSERGPPETQYF. The CDR3 bases are TGTGCCAGCAGTGAACGGGGTCCTCCGGAGACCCAGTACTTC.

This clone was counted only a few times. The chain links TRBV19 to TRBJ2-2; D perhaps matches TRBD2 (5 bases). This CDR3 comprises 13 residues. Germline assignment: CDR1 LNHDA and CDR2 SQIVND (reference sequence). The V and J ends lost 11 bases and 2 bases respectively, with 12 bases between them. The CDR3 DNA is TGTGCCTCTACGGACTCCAACACCGGGGAGCTGTTTTTT. Translating gives CASTDSNTGELFF.

The rearrangement links TRBV19 to TRBJ2-4, with D possibly matching TRBD2 (5 bases). V shed 5 bases and J shed 8 bases, with 10 bases lying between them. This CDR3 contains 12 residues. The germline gives CDR1 LNHDA, CDR2 SQIVND (reference sequence). The DNA for the CDR3 is TGTGCCAGTAGTCCCGGGAACGACATTCAGTACTTC. Translating gives CASSPGNDIQYF.

The chain uses TRBV13 and TRBJ2-2; TRBD1 is a possible D gene (6 bases). The V end was cut by 4 bases, the J end by 8 bases, with 11 bases between. Germline loops: CDR1 PRHDT, CDR2 FYEKMQ (reference sequence). CDR3 size: 13 residues. CDR3 DNA sequence: TGTGCCAGCAGCTCAGGGGTGAATGGGGAGCTGTTTTTT. It codes for CASSSGVNGELFF.

This rearrangement joins TRBV28 to TRBJ2-5; D unresolved. CDR1 and CDR2 (germline): MDHEN, SYDVKM. This CDR3 is built from 9 residues. Trimming removed 8 bases at V and 4 bases at J, with 2 bases between. This CDR3 is CASGETQYF. The CDR3 DNA reads as TGTGCCAGCGGAGAGACCCAGTACTTC.

The chain links TRBV27 to TRBJ2-5; D is perhaps TRBD1 or TRBD2 (6 bases each). This CDR3 region has 15 residues. With 8 bases removed from V and 3 bases from J, the gap between germline ends came to 19 bases. Looked up from germline, CDR1 is MNHEY and CDR2 is SMNVEV (reference sequence). The CDR3 DNA follows: TGTGCCAGCTCCCCTCGGGGGCCGCGGAAAGAGACCCAGTACTTC. Translating gives CASSPRGPRKETQYF.

The chain links TRBV7-2 to TRBJ2-3; TRBD2 aligns across 10 bases. The length of the CDR3 is 14 residues. Germline CDR1 reads SGHTA; CDR2 reads FQGNSA. With 2 bases clipped from V and 5 bases from J, the junction kept 1 base outside the gene matches. In nucleotides, the CDR3 is TGTGCCAGCAGCTTAATAGCGGGAGGAGATACGCAGTATTTT. It translates to CASSLIAGGDTQYF.

The gene calls are TRBV28 and TRBJ1-5; 7 bases match TRBD1. Looked up from germline, CDR1 is MDHEN and CDR2 is SYDVKM. The CDR3 length is 14 residues. The J segment lost 5 bases and the V segment lost 3 bases, leaving 4 bases of the junction unmatched. The CDR3 loop reads CASSLGRGYQPQHF. The CDR3 DNA is TGTGCCAGCAGTTTGGGCAGGGGGTATCAGCCCCAGCATTTT. The variable domain in full, completed from reference TRBV28 and TRBJ1-5, reads DVKVTQSSRYLVKRTGEKVFLECVQDMDHENMFWYRQDPGLGLRLIYFSYDVKMKEKGDIPEGYSVSREKKERFSLILESASTNQTSMYLCASSLGRGYQPQHFGDGTRLSIL.

This chain joins TRBV5-5 and TRBJ2-1; 8 nucleotides match TRBD2. Germline lookup yields CDR1 SGHKS and CDR2 YYEKEE (reference sequence). The CDR3 length is 15 residues. V shed 4 bases and J 2 bases; nucleotides not matched to a gene: 5. The CDR3 loop is CASSRLASTYNEQFF. For the CDR3, the DNA is TGTGCCAGCAGCCGACTAGCGAGTACCTACAATGAGCAGTTCTTC. The entire variable domain, with the rest obtained from reference TRBV5-5 and TRBJ2-1, is as follows: DAGVTQSPTHLIKTRGQQVTLRCSPISGHKSVSWYQQVLGQGPQFIFQYYEKEERGRGNFPDRFSARQFPNYSSELNVNALLLGDSALYLCASSRLASTYNEQFFGPGTRLTVL.

This clone was observed a single time. The V and J genes are TRBV2 and TRBJ2-6; D possibly matches TRBD1 or TRBD2 (5 bases each). CDR1 is SNHLY, CDR2 FYNNEI, per germline. With 5 bases removed from V and 6 bases from J, the gap between germline ends came to 20 bases. The CDR3 contains 17 residues. The CDR3 spells CASSRRSGPSVANVLTF. The CDR3 coding sequence is TGTGCCAGCAGTCGACGATCGGGACCCTCCGTGGCCAACGTCCTGACTTTC.

V gene TRBV27 combines with J gene TRBJ2-5; D not certain. The germline V gene has CDR1 MNHEY and CDR2 SMNVEV (reference sequence). CDR3 length equals 13 residues. V was pared by 4 bases and J by 2 bases, with 8 bases between. The CDR3 region is CASSYRRQETQYF. The CDR3 nucleotides are TGTGCCAGCAGTTATCGCAGACAAGAGACCCAGTACTTC.

This clone has only one observation. The rearrangement joins TRBV6-5 to TRBJ2-1; 10 bases match TRBD1. Germline loops: CDR1 MNHEY, CDR2 SVGAGI. V lost 2 bases and J lost 6; bases outside the gene matches: 7. This CDR3 spans 16 amino acids. CDR3 amino acids: CASSYVPGQGTNEQFF. CDR3 DNA sequence: TGTGCCAGCAGTTACGTTCCGGGACAGGGGACCAATGAGCAGTTCTTC.